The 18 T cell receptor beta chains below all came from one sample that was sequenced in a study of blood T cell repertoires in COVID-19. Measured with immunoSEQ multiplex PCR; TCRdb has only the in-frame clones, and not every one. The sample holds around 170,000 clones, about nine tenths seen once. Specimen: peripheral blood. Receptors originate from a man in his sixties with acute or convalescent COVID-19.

The CDR3 DNA sequence: TGTGCCAGCAGCTTCACCCCTCGGTTACAAGAGACCCAGTACTTC. This sequence encodes CASSFTPRLQETQYF. The chain links TRBV7-9 to TRBJ2-5; D remains unclear. V was shortened by 3 bases and J by 2 bases, with 13 bases between the two germline ends. Germline CDR1 and CDR2: SEHNR and FQNEAQ (reference sequence). The CDR3 totals 15 residues.

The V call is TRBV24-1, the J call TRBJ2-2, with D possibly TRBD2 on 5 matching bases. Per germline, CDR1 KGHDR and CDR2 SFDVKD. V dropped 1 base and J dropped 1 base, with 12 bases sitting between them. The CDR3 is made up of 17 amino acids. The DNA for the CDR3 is TGTGCCACCAGTGATTTCGGAGGACTGGGGAACACCGGGGAGCTGTTTTTT. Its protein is CATSDFGGLGNTGELFF.

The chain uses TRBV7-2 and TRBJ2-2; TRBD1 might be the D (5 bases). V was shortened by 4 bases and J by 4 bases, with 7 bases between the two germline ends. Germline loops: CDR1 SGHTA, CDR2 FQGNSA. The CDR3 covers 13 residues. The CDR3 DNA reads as TGTGCCAGCAGCTGGACAAGCACCGGGGAGCTGTTTTTT. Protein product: CASSWTSTGELFF.

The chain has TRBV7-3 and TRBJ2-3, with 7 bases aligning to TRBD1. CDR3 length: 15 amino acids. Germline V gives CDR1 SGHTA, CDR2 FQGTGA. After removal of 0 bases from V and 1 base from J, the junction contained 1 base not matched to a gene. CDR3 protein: CASSLTGQGTDTQYF. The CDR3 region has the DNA TGTGCCAGCAGCTTAACTGGACAGGGCACAGATACGCAGTATTTT.

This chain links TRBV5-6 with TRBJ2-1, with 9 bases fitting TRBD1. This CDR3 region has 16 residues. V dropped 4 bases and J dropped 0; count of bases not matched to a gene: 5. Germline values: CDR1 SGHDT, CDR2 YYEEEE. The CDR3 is CASSGGTGNSYNEQFF. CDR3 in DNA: TGTGCCAGCAGCGGTGGGACAGGGAACTCCTACAATGAGCAGTTCTTC.

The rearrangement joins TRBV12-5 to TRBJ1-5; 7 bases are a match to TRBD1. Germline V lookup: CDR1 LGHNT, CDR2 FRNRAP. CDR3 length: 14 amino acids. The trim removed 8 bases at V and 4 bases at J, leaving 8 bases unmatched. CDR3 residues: CASHRGTSNQPQHF. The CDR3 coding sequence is TGTGCTAGTCACAGGGGCACCTCAAATCAGCCCCAGCATTTT.

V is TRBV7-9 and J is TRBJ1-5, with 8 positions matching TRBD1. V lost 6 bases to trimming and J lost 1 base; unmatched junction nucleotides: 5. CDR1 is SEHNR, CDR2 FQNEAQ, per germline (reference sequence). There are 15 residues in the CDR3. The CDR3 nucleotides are TGTGCCAGCAGTTCGGACAGGGCAAGCAATCAGCCCCAGCATTTT. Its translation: CASSSDRASNQPQHF.

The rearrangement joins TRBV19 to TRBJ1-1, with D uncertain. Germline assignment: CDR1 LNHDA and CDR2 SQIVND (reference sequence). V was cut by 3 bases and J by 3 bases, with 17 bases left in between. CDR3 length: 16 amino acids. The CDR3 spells CASSIRKARVDTEAFF. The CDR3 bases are TGTGCCAGTAGTATCCGTAAGGCGAGGGTGGACACTGAAGCTTTCTTT. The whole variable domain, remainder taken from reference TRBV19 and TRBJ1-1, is DGGITQSPKYLFRKEGQNVTLSCEQNLNHDAMYWYRQDPGQGLRLIYYSQIVNDFQKGDIAEGYSVSREKKESFPLTVTSAQKNPTAFYLCASSIRKARVDTEAFFGQGTRLTVV.

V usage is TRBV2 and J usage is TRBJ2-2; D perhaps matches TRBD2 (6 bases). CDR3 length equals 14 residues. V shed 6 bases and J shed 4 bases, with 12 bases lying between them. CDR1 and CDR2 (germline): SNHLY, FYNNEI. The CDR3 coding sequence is TGTGCCAGCAGCGAGGGACTCTTCACCGGGGAGCTGTTTTTT. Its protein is CASSEGLFTGELFF.

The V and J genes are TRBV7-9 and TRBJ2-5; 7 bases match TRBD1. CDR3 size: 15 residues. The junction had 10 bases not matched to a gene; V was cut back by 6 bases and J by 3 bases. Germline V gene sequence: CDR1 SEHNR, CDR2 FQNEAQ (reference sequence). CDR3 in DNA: TGTGCCAGCAGTTCCCCCGGGACAGCCGAAGAGACCCAGTACTTC. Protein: CASSSPGTAEETQYF.

CDR3 loop: CASGPSYYEQYF. Written as DNA, the CDR3 is TGTGCCAGCGGCCCGAGCTACTACGAGCAGTACTTC. The gene calls are TRBV6-2 or TRBV6-3 and TRBJ2-7; D remains ambiguous. This CDR3 spans 12 amino acids. Trimming took off 8 bases at V and 3 bases at J, with 11 bases between the two ends. Germline loops: CDR1 MNHEY, CDR2 SVGEGT.

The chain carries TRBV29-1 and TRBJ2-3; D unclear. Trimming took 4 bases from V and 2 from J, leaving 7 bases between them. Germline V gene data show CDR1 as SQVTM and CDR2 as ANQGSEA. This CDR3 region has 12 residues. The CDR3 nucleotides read TGCAGCGTTGTACAAAACACAGATACGCAGTATTTT. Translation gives CSVVQNTDTQYF.

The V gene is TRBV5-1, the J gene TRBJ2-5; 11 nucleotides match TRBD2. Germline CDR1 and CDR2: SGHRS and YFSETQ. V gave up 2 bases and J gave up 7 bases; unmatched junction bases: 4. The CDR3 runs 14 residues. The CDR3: CASSLGTSGGTQYF. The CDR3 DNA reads TGCGCCAGCAGCTTAGGGACTAGCGGCGGGACCCAGTACTTC.

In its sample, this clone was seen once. CDR3: CASSLVHGQNEQYV. The CDR3 nucleotides read TGTGCCAGCAGCTTAGTACACGGACAGAACGAGCAGTACGTC. V usage is TRBV11-3 and J usage is TRBJ2-7; a weak D match, TRBD1 (6 bases). Trimming pared 1 base from V and 5 bases from J, leaving 12 bases between. Germline V gene sequence: CDR1 SGHNT, CDR2 YENEEA. The CDR3 length is 14 residues.

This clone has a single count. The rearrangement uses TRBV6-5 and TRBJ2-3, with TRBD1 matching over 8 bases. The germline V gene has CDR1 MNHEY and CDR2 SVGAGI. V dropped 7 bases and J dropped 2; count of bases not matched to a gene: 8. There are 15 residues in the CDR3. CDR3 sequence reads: CASTPTGEFTDTQYF. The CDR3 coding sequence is TGTGCCAGCACCCCGACAGGGGAATTCACAGATACGCAGTATTTT.

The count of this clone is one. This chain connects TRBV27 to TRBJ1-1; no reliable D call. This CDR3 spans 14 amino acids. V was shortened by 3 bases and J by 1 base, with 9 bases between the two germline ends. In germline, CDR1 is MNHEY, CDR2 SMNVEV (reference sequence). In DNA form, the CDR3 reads TGTGCCAGCAGTTTCGGGGTGGGGAACACTGAAGCTTTCTTT. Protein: CASSFGVGNTEAFF.

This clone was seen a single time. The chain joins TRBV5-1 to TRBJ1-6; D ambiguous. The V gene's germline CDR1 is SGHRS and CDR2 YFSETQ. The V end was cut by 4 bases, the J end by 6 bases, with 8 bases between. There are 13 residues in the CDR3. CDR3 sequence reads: CASSRDLNSPLHF. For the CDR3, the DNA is TGCGCCAGCAGCCGGGATCTTAATTCACCCCTCCACTTT.

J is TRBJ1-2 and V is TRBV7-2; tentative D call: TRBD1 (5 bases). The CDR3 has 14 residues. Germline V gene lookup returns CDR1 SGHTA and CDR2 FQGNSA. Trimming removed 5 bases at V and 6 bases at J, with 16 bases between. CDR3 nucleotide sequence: TGTGCCAGCAGCCAACAATCTTGGGGCAATGGCTACACCTTC. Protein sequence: CASSQQSWGNGYTF.